These 14 T cell receptor beta chains share one sample of origin, sequenced in a study of T-cell memory formation after mild COVID-19. TCRdb passed the 5' RACE reads through MiXCR, listing each CDR3 protein once. The sample lists 250,000 to 350,000 distinct CDR3 sequences; 15% to 20% were seen once. Sequenced: PBMCs or a T cell subset sorted from them (not recorded which). All receptors derive from a man aged 18 to 29 who had mild COVID-19 (a few samples of this study predate the infection). Cell type and time point are not known.

This clonotype appeared a few times. V and J are TRBV18 and TRBJ1-5; no reliable D call. The CDR3 spans 16 residues. CDR1 is KGHSH and CDR2 is LQKENI in the germline V gene. V lost 4 bases, J lost 1 base, and 14 bases lay in between. This CDR3 is CASSLGSGMSNQPQHF. CDR3 DNA sequence: TGTGCCAGCTCACTCGGAAGCGGGATGAGCAATCAGCCCCAGCATTTT.

The rearrangement uses TRBV2 and TRBJ2-3; tentative D call: TRBD2 (7 bases). Germline CDR1 reads SNHLY; CDR2 reads FYNNEI. V shed 4 bases and J shed 2 bases, with 19 bases lying between them. This CDR3 has 17 residues. CDR3 in amino acids: CASSGDPRGAVTDTQYF. The CDR3 DNA is TGTGCCAGCAGTGGGGATCCTCGGGGGGCCGTCACAGATACGCAGTATTTT.

The V and J genes are TRBV6-1 and TRBJ1-2, with TRBD1 matching 7 bases. Germline V CDR1 and CDR2: MNHNS, SASEGT. The V segment lost 6 bases and the J segment 8 bases; nucleotides outside the gene matches: 9. The CDR3 runs 13 residues. The CDR3 DNA follows: TGTGCCAGCAGACCCACAGGGGTAGGCGGCTACACCTTC. Its protein is CASRPTGVGGYTF.

This clonotype was counted only a few times. The chain recombines TRBV7-9 with TRBJ2-3; TRBD2 is a possible D gene (6 bases). This CDR3 is 15 amino acids long. V lost 5 bases and J lost 0, with 12 bases in between. Looked up from germline, CDR1 is SEHNR and CDR2 is FQNEAQ (reference sequence). Here the CDR3 DNA reads TGTGCCAGCAGCCCCCTTCGGGGGAGCACAGATACGCAGTATTTT. Protein sequence: CASSPLRGSTDTQYF.

This clonotype was seen a few times. The rearrangement joins TRBV7-9 to TRBJ2-4; TRBD2 aligns across 8 bases. With V trimmed by 8 bases and J by 1 base, 13 bases remained unmatched. Germline CDR1 is SEHNR and CDR2 is FQNEAQ (reference sequence). The CDR3 extends over 17 amino acids. CDR3 sequence: CASAQYAGGSAKNIQYF. CDR3 bases: TGTGCCAGCGCCCAGTATGCGGGGGGCAGTGCCAAAAACATTCAGTACTTC.

V and J are TRBV19 and TRBJ2-2; 7 bases fit TRBD1. Germline CDR1 LNHDA, CDR2 SQIVND (reference sequence). This CDR3 comprises 15 residues. The ends lost 7 bases at V and 7 bases at J; junction bases unmatched: 12. The CDR3 nucleotides read TGTGCCAGTAACCCGCACAGGGGCGCGGACGGGGAGCTGTTTTTT. Amino acid sequence: CASNPHRGADGELFF.

The V gene is TRBV4-3, the J gene TRBJ2-4; D possibly matches TRBD1 or TRBD2 (8 bases each). V gave up 4 bases and J gave up 8 bases, with 21 bases separating them. The V gene's germline CDR1 is LGHNA and CDR2 YSLEER. The CDR3 contains 16 residues. The CDR3: CASSRGLGGGQDIQYF. As DNA, the CDR3 is TGCGCCAGCAGCCGCGGGCTCGGGGGGGGACAGGACATTCAGTACTTC.

This clonotype was detected only once. The rearrangement uses TRBV13 and TRBJ2-1; 9 bases match TRBD2. The CDR3 runs to 17 residues. Germline-derived CDR1 and CDR2 are PRHDT and FYEKMQ (reference sequence). V lost 3 bases to trimming and J lost 1 base; unmatched junction nucleotides: 7. The CDR3 reads CASSFLGAGGSYNEQFF. As DNA, the CDR3 is TGTGCCAGCAGCTTTCTAGGAGCGGGGGGTTCCTACAATGAGCAGTTCTTC.

This clonotype was seen a handful of times. The chain links TRBV5-1 to TRBJ1-5; 7 nucleotides align to TRBD1. The CDR3 extends over 15 amino acids. The V gene end was trimmed by 4 bases and the J gene end by 5 bases; junction bases not matched to a gene: 9. CDR1 and CDR2 (germline): SGHRS, YFSETQ. CDR3 protein: CASSPTTGADQPQHF. The CDR3, as DNA: TGCGCCAGCAGCCCCACAACAGGGGCCGATCAGCCCCAGCATTTT.

V is TRBV27 and J is TRBJ2-6; 12 nucleotides align to TRBD2. Unmatched junction bases numbered 7, after V lost 3 bases and J lost 1 base. The CDR3 extends over 19 amino acids. Germline values: CDR1 MNHEY, CDR2 SMNVEV (reference sequence). The CDR3 DNA is TGTGCCAGCAGTTTGGCTAGCGGGGGGGCTAGTTCTGGGGCCAACGTCCTGACTTTC. Translation: CASSLASGGASSGANVLTF.

DNA for the CDR3: TGTGCCAGCAGGTACGGACAGGGGAGATACAATGAGCAGTTCTTC. It codes for CASRYGQGRYNEQFF. V usage is TRBV5-4 and J usage is TRBJ2-1, with 9 bases aligning to TRBD1. Per germline, CDR1 SGHNT and CDR2 YYREEE (reference sequence). CDR3 length: 15 amino acids. V lost 5 bases to trimming and J lost 4 bases; unmatched junction nucleotides: 7.

In its sample, this clonotype was seen a few times. This chain links TRBV12-3 or TRBV12-4 with TRBJ2-3, with D possibly TRBD1 on 6 matching bases. CDR3 length: 14 residues. Trimming pared 1 base from V and 4 bases from J, leaving 9 bases between. The CDR3 DNA reads as TGTGCCAGCAGTTTAGATGGGGGCCCAGATACGCAGTATTTT. This encodes CASSLDGGPDTQYF.

The chain employs TRBV27 and TRBJ1-6, with D hard to call. Germline V lookup: CDR1 MNHEY, CDR2 SMNVEV (reference sequence). CDR3 length: 14 residues. Trimming stripped 3 bases from V and 5 bases from J, with 8 bases between. This CDR3 reads CASSFLRNNSPLHF. Here the CDR3 DNA reads TGTGCCAGCAGTTTCCTACGGAATAATTCACCCCTCCACTTT.

This clonotype has a handful of counts. Compared with germline, one end of the junction differs, possibly owing to a read error. This chain joins TRBV12-5 and TRBJ1-2, with 10 positions matching TRBD1. The germline CDR1 and CDR2 sequences are LGHNT and FRNRAP. CDR3 size: 16 residues. The CDR3 protein is CASGLDRGGFDHGYTF. As DNA, the CDR3 is TGTGCTAGTGGCTTGGACAGGGGGGGTTTCGACCATGGCTACACCTTC.